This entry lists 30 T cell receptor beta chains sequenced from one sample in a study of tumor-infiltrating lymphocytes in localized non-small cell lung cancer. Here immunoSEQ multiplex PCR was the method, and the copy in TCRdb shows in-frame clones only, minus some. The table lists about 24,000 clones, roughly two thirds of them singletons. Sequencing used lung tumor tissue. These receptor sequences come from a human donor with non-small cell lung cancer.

The chain's CDR3 is CSVEDRAGFF. CDR3 DNA: TGCAGCGTTGAAGATCGCGCAGGGTTCTTC. This chain uses TRBV29-1 with TRBJ2-1; D not resolved. The ends were cut back, 0 bases at V and 15 bases at J, with 9 bases in the middle. The CDR3 consists of 10 residues. Germline V lookup: CDR1 SQVTM, CDR2 ANQGSEA.

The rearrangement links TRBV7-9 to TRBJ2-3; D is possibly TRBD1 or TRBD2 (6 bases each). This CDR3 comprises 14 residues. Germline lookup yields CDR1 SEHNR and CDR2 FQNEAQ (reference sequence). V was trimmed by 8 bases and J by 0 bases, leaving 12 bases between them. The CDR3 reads CASPGAGSTDTQYF. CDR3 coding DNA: TGTGCCAGCCCGGGGGCGGGTAGCACAGATACGCAGTATTTT. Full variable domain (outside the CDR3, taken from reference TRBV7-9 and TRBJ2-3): DTGVSQNPRHKITKRGQNVTFRCDPISEHNRLYWYRQTLGQGPEFLTYFQNEAQLEKSRLLSDRFSAERPKGSFSTLEIQRTEQGDSAMYLCASPGAGSTDTQYFGPGTRLTVL.

CDR3 region: CASSPGQAAFYGYTF. The DNA for the CDR3 is TGTGCCAGCTCACCCGGACAGGCCGCCTTCTATGGCTACACCTTC. The genes are TRBV18 and TRBJ1-2; 7 bases line up with TRBD1. Germline V CDR1 and CDR2: KGHSH, LQKENI. The CDR3 is 15 residues long. With 3 bases clipped from V and 4 bases from J, the junction kept 8 bases outside the gene matches.

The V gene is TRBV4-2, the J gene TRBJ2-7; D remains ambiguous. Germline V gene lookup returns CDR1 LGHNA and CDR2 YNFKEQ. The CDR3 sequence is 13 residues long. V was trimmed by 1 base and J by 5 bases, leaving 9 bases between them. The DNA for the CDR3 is TGTGCCAGCAGCCAAGGATACATGGACGAGCAGTACTTC. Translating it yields CASSQGYMDEQYF.

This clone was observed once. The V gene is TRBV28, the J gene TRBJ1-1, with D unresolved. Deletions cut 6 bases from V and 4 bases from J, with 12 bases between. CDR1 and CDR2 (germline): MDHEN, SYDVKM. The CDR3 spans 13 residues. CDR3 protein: CASRVDLLTEAFF. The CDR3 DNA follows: TGTGCCAGCAGGGTAGACCTGCTCACTGAAGCTTTCTTT.

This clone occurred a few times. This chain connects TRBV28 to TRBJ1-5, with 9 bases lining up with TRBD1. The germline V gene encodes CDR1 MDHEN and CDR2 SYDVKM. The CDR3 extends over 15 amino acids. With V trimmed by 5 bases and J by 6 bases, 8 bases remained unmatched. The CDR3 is CASSPTGGRGQPQHF. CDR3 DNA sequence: TGTGCCAGCAGTCCGACAGGGGGTAGGGGTCAGCCCCAGCATTTT.

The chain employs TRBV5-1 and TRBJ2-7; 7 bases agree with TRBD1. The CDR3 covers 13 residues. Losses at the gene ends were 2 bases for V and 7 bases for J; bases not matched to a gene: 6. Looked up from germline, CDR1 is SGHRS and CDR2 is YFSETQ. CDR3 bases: TGCGCCAGCAGCTTTCCGGGACAGCGAGAGCAGTACTTC. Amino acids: CASSFPGQREQYF. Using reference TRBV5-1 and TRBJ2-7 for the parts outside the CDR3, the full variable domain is KAGVTQTPRYLIKTRGQQVTLSCSPISGHRSVSWYQQTPGQGLQFLFEYFSETQRNKGNFPGRFSGRQFSNSRSEMNVSTLELGDSALYLCASSFPGQREQYFGPGTRLTVT.

This CDR3 reads CASSLGKGAAYDQPQHF. CDR3 coding DNA: TGTGCCAGCAGCTTAGGAAAAGGGGCAGCCTATGACCAGCCCCAGCATTTT. The J gene is TRBJ1-5, the V gene TRBV5-6; D may be TRBD1 (5 bases). Trimming left V 2 bases short and J 7 bases short, with 22 bases between. Germline V gene lookup returns CDR1 SGHDT and CDR2 YYEEEE. This CDR3 has 17 residues.

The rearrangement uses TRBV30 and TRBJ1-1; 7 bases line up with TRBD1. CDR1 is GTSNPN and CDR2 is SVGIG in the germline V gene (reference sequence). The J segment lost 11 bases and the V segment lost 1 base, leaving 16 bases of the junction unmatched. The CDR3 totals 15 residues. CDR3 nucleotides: TGTGCCTGGAGTGCCCCACGACAGGGCAACCAAACGGCTTTCTTT. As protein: CAWSAPRQGNQTAFF.

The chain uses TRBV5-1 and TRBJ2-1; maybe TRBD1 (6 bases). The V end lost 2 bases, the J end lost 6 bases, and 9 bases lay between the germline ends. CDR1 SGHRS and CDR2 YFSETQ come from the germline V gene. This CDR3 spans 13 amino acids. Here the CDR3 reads CASSLGGVNEQFF. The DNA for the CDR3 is TGCGCCAGCAGCTTAGGGGGAGTCAATGAGCAGTTCTTC. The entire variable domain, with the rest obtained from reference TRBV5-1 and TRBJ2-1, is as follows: KAGVTQTPRYLIKTRGQQVTLSCSPISGHRSVSWYQQTPGQGLQFLFEYFSETQRNKGNFPGRFSGRQFSNSRSEMNVSTLELGDSALYLCASSLGGVNEQFFGPGTRLTVL.

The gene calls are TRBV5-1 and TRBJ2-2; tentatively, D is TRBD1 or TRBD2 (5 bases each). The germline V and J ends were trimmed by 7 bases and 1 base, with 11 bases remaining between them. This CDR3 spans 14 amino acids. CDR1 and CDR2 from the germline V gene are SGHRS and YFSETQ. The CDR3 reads CASLGGGNTGELFF. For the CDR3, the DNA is TGCGCCAGCCTCGGTGGGGGGAACACCGGGGAGCTGTTTTTT.

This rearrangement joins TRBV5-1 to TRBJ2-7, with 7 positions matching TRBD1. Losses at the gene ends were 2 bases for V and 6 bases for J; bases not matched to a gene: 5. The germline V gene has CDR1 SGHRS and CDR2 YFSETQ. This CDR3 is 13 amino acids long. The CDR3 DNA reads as TGCGCCAGCAGCTTCAGTGCAGGGGGCGAGCAGTACTTC. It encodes CASSFSAGGEQYF.

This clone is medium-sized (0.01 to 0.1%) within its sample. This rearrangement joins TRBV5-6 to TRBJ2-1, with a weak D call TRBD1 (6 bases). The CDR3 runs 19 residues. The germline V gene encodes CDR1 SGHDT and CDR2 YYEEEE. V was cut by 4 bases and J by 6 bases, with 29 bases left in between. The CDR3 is CASSADGELGLDSINEQFF. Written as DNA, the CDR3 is TGTGCCAGCAGCGCGGACGGCGAACTAGGTTTGGACAGTATCAATGAGCAGTTCTTC.

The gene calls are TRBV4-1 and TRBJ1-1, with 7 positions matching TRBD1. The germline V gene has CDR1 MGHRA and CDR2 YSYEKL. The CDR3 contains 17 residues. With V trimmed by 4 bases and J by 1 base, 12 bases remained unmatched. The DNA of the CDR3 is TGCGCCAGCAGCCGGGTCCGGGGGGAGGGGGCGAACACTGAAGCTTTCTTT. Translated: CASSRVRGEGANTEAFF.

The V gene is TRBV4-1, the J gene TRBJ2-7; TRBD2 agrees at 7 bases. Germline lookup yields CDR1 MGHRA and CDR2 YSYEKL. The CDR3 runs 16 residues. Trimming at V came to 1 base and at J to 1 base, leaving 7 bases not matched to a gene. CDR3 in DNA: TGCGCCAGCAGCCAAGCTCCGGGACTATCGTCCTACGAGCAGTACTTC. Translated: CASSQAPGLSSYEQYF.

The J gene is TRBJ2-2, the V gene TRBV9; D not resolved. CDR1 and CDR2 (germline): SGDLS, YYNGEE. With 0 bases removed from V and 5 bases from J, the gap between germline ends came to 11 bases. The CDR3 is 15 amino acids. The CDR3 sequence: CASSVDQPGTGELFF. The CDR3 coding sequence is TGTGCCAGCAGCGTAGACCAGCCCGGAACCGGGGAGCTGTTTTTT.

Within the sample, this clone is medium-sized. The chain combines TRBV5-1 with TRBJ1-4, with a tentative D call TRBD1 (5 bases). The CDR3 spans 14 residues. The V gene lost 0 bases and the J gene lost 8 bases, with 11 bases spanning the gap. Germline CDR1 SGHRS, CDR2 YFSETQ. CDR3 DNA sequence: TGCGCCAGCAGCTTGGATGGGACGACCGAAAAACTGTTTTTT. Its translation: CASSLDGTTEKLFF.

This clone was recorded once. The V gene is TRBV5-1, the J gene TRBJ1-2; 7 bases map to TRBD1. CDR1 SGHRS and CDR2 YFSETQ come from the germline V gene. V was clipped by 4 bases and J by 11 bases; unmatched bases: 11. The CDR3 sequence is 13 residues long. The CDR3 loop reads CASSLDRLDRYTF. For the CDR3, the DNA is TGCGCCAGCAGCCTGGACAGGTTAGATCGGTACACCTTC.

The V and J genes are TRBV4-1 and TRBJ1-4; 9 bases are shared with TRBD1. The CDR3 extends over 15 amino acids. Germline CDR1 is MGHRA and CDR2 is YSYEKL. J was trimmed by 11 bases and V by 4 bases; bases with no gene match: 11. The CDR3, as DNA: TGCGCCAGCAGCCTAACCGGGACAGGGAACGAGAAACTGTTTTTT. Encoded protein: CASSLTGTGNEKLFF.

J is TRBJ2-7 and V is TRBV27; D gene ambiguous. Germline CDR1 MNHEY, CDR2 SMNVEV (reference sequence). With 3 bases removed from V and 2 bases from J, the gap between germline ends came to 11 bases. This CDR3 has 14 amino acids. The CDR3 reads CASSFVGNTYEQYF. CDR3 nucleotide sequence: TGTGCCAGCAGTTTCGTGGGAAATACCTACGAGCAGTACTTC.

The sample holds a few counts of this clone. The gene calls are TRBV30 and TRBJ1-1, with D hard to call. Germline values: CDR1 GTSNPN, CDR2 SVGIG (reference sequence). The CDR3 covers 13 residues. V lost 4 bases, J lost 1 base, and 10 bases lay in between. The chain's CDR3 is CAWTSQPNTEAFF. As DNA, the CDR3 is TGTGCCTGGACTTCACAACCGAACACTGAAGCTTTCTTT.

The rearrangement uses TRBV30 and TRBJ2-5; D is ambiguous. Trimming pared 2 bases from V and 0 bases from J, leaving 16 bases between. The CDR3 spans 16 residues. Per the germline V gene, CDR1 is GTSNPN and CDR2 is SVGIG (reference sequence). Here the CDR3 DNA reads TGTGCCTGGAGTTTCAATTACATAAATTACCAAGAGACCCAGTACTTC. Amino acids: CAWSFNYINYQETQYF.

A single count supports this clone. Here the CDR3 reads CASSRQGRNTEAFF. The CDR3 DNA reads TGTGCCAGCAGTCGACAGGGAAGGAACACTGAAGCTTTCTTT. V and J are TRBV6-1 and TRBJ1-1, with TRBD1 identical over 7 bases. CDR1 is MNHNS, CDR2 SASEGT, per germline. The V segment lost 5 bases and the J segment 1 base; nucleotides outside the gene matches: 4. CDR3 size: 14 residues.

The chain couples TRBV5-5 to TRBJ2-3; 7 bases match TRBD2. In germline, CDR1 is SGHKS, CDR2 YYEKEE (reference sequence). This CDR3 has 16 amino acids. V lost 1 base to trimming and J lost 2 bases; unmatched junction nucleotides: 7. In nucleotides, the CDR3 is TGTGCCAGCAGCTTGTATCCGGGGGGTATCACAGATACGCAGTATTTT. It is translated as CASSLYPGGITDTQYF.

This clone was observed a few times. The CDR3 is CASSLASASYEQYF. The DNA of the CDR3 is TGTGCCAGCAGCTTAGCGTCGGCTAGCTACGAGCAGTACTTC. The rearrangement joins TRBV7-8 to TRBJ2-7; D gene uncertain. This CDR3 has 14 amino acids. Trimming pared 0 bases from V and 3 bases from J, leaving 9 bases between. The germline V gene has CDR1 SGHVS and CDR2 FQNEAQ.

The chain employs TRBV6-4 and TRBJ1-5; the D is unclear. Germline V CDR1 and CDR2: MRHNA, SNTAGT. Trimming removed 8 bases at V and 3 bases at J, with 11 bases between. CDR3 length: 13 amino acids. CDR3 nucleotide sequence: TGTGCCAGCTCCGGGGAAGTCAATCAGCCCCAGCATTTT. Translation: CASSGEVNQPQHF.

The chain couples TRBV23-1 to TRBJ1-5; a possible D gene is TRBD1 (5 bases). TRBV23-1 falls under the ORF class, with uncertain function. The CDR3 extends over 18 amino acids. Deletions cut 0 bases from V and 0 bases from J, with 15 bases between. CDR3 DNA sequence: TGCGCCAGCAGTCAATCACGGGACGGGCAGTATAGCAATCAGCCCCAGCATTTT. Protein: CASSQSRDGQYSNQPQHF.

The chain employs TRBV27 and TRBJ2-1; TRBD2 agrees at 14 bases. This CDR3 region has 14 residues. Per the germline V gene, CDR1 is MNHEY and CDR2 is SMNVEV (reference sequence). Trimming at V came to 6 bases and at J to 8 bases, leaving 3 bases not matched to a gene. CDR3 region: CASRRTSGRYEQFF. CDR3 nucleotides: TGTGCCAGCAGACGGACTAGCGGGAGGTATGAGCAGTTCTTC.

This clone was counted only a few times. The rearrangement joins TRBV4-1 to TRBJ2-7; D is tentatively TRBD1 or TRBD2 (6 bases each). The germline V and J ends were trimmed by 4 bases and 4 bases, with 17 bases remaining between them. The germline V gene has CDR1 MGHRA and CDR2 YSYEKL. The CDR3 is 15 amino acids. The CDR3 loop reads CASSLGPGAVYEQYF. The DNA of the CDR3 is TGCGCCAGCAGCCTAGGGCCGGGGGCGGTTTACGAGCAGTACTTC.

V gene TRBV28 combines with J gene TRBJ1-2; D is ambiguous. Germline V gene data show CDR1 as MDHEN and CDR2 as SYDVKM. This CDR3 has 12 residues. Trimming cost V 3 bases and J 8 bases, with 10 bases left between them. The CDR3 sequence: CASSLHGSGYTF. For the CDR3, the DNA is TGTGCCAGCAGTTTGCACGGGTCCGGCTACACCTTC.